These T cell receptor beta chains were read from a single sample in a study of blood T cell repertoires in COVID-19. The data were produced by immunoSEQ multiplex PCR, yet TCRdb's version contains in-frame clones alone and is incomplete. This table has roughly 250,000 clones, approximately 86% appearing once. The sample comprised PBMCs or T cells enriched from blood (not recorded which). The receptors derive from a woman between 50 and 59 years old who had recovered from COVID-19. CDR3s include the opening cysteine and the closing phenylalanine or tryptophan. The D gene is left open where the match is weak. Expanded clones get a size class; other rows say once, few or many, or leave the size out.

cdr3_nt	cdr3_aa	d_call	v_call	j_call	cdr3_length	clone_size
TGTGCCAGCAACCCAGGGGCGACCTCTGGGGCCAACGTCCTGACTTTC	CASNPGATSGANVLTF	NA	TRBV11-2	TRBJ2-6	16	NA
TGCAGTGCTAGTATCGGCGGCTTCAGCCTTGAGGGAAATGAGCAGTTCTTC	CSASIGGFSLEGNEQFF	NA	TRBV20-1	TRBJ2-1	17	NA
TGTGCCAGCAGCTCTATAGCGGGAGCACTATACTACAATGAGCAGTTCTTC	CASSSIAGALYYNEQFF	TRBD2	TRBV5-6	TRBJ2-1	17	NA
TGTGCCAGTAGTATTTTAGGGGCCGAAGGTTCCACAGATACGCAGTATTTT	CASSILGAEGSTDTQYF	NA	TRBV19	TRBJ2-3	17	once
TGTGCCACCAGTGACCACGGTAGCGGAAACACCGGGGAGCTGTTTTTT	CATSDHGSGNTGELFF	NA	TRBV24-1	TRBJ2-2	16	NA
TGTGCCAGCAGTTCAGGACAGGTAGAGAACACTGAAGCTTTCTTT	CASSSGQVENTEAFF	TRBD1	TRBV6-2/TRBV6-3	TRBJ1-1	15	NA
TGTGCCAGCAGCTTAGGGCATCTAGCGAATGAGCAGTTCTTC	CASSLGHLANEQFF	NA	TRBV7-8	TRBJ2-1	14	NA
TGTGCCAGCAGCTTAGGAGCCTATAAAAACATTCAGTACTTC	CASSLGAYKNIQYF	NA	TRBV7-2	TRBJ2-4	14	few
TGTGCCACCAGTGATAGGAGGGGGGGATCCTATAATTCACCCCTCCACTTT	CATSDRRGGSYNSPLHF	NA	TRBV24-1	TRBJ1-6	17	few
TGTGCCAGCAGGATTCCCACGCAGGGGGACATCAATCAGCCCCAGCATTTT	CASRIPTQGDINQPQHF	TRBD1	TRBV9	TRBJ1-5	17	few
TGCGCCACCCACTACCAGATAAAAACTGGAAACACCATATATTTT	CATHYQIKTGNTIYF	NA	TRBV23-1	TRBJ1-3	15	NA
TGTGCCAGCAGCTTGGTTAGAGTCTCCCCTGGGCAGTATTTT	CASSLVRVSPGQYF	NA	TRBV5-6	TRBJ2-3	14	NA
TGTGCCAGCAGTTATACTCAGGGCGGATTTTCCTACGAGCAGTACTTC	CASSYTQGGFSYEQYF	NA	TRBV6-2/TRBV6-3	TRBJ2-7	16	NA
TGTGCCAGTAGTATTGGAGCCATTACGGGAGGCTACACCTTC	CASSIGAITGGYTF	NA	TRBV19	TRBJ1-2	14	NA
TGTGCCAGCAGTCGGTCCGGGACTCTAGTCGATACGCAGTATTTT	CASSRSGTLVDTQYF	NA	TRBV27	TRBJ2-3	15	once